A single sample gave rise to the 25 T cell receptor beta chains below, sequenced in a study of shared clonotypes between healthy human individuals. Generated by immunoSEQ multiplex PCR, the TCRdb table keeps only in-frame clones and is missing some. The table has some 2,500,000 clones, around 92% seen once; the top ten hold more than 0.35%. Sequencing was done on a sample of naive CD4+ T cells from PBMCs. As for subset: CD45RA+ positively selected. The receptors shown here come from a man aged 18 to 29 in good health. Some clones in this sample may be carry-over from other donors' samples.

The chain uses TRBV5-1 and TRBJ2-5, with D possibly being TRBD1 or TRBD2 (5 bases each). Trimming removed 3 bases from V and 5 bases from J, with 14 bases in between. This CDR3 has 14 residues. Germline V CDR1 and CDR2: SGHRS, YFSETQ. This chain's CDR3 is CASSSGPAGETQYF. Here the CDR3 DNA reads TGCGCCAGCAGCTCGGGACCGGCGGGCGAGACCCAGTACTTC.

Notes on this clone: Other DNA sequences in this sample translate to the same CDR3. The rearrangement joins TRBV28 to TRBJ1-5, with 7 bases fitting TRBD1. The CDR3 length is 14 residues. Looked up from germline, CDR1 is MDHEN and CDR2 is SYDVKM. Unmatched junction bases numbered 2, after V lost 2 bases and J lost 4 bases. CDR3 coding DNA: TGTGCCAGCAGTTTAGGGGACAGAAATCAGCCCCAGCATTTT. Translating it yields CASSLGDRNQPQHF.

This clone has just one count. The genes are TRBV14 and TRBJ2-5, with 7 nucleotides matching TRBD2. The ends lost 3 bases at V and 5 bases at J; junction bases unmatched: 6. CDR1 is SGHDN and CDR2 is FVKESK in the germline V gene. The CDR3 extends over 14 amino acids. CDR3 sequence: CASSQLSGRETQYF. The CDR3 DNA reads TGTGCCAGCAGCCAGCTGTCCGGGAGGGAGACCCAGTACTTC.

This sequence joins TRBV28 and TRBJ2-1, with 8 bases lining up with TRBD1. This CDR3 region has 13 residues. Germline V gene lookup returns CDR1 MDHEN and CDR2 SYDVKM. With V trimmed by 11 bases and J by 13 bases, 16 bases remained unmatched. The CDR3 protein is CAATISGDRQQFF. The CDR3 bases are TGTGCCGCAACCATCTCAGGGGACAGGCAACAGTTCTTC.

This sequence joins TRBV5-6 and TRBJ2-4; tentative D call: TRBD2 (5 bases). The CDR3 consists of 14 residues. Trimming stripped 3 bases from V and 6 bases from J, with 13 bases between. Looked up from germline, CDR1 is SGHDT and CDR2 is YYEEEE. The CDR3 protein is CASSSEARINIQYF. Here the CDR3 DNA reads TGTGCCAGCAGCTCGGAGGCTCGAATAAACATTCAGTACTTC.

This rearrangement joins TRBV11-2 to TRBJ2-4; D uncertain. V was pared by 4 bases and J by 5 bases, with 12 bases between. CDR3 length: 14 residues. CDR1 is SGHAT and CDR2 is FQNNGV in the germline V gene. CDR3 in amino acids: CASSSPKLENIQYF. The CDR3 DNA reads TGTGCCAGCAGCTCACCCAAGCTAGAAAACATTCAGTACTTC.

The chain employs TRBV11-2 and TRBJ2-1; D may correspond to TRBD1 or TRBD2 (5 bases each). Trimming removed 5 bases from V and 7 bases from J, with 18 bases in between. Germline V CDR1 and CDR2: SGHAT, FQNNGV. This CDR3 is built from 15 residues. The CDR3 sequence is CASSRRSLGVNEQFF. CDR3 nucleotides: TGTGCCAGCAGCAGGCGTTCTTTGGGGGTTAATGAGCAGTTCTTC.

Turning to this clone: The sample has other DNA sequences that encode this CDR3 too. The chain is built from TRBV5-5 and TRBJ1-1, with D maybe TRBD1 (6 bases). With 5 bases removed from V and 1 base from J, the gap between germline ends came to 12 bases. Germline-derived CDR1 and CDR2 are SGHKS and YYEKEE (reference sequence). This CDR3 has 14 residues. CDR3 loop: CASSFTGRNTEAFF. CDR3 nucleotides: TGTGCCAGCAGTTTTACAGGGCGGAACACTGAAGCTTTCTTT.

This sequence joins TRBV10-3 and TRBJ2-1; 13 bases are a match to TRBD2. Germline CDR1 ENHRY, CDR2 SYGVKD. J gave up 9 bases and V 6 bases, and 2 bases lay outside the gene matches. The CDR3 loop spans 13 amino acids. In DNA form, the CDR3 reads TGTGCCATCAGATGGACTAGCGGGGGTGAGCAGTTCTTC. Translation gives CAIRWTSGGEQFF.

The chain links TRBV6-1 to TRBJ2-7; perhaps D is TRBD1 or TRBD2 (7 bases each). V was trimmed by 6 bases and J by 2 bases, leaving 11 bases between them. This CDR3 is 13 amino acids long. From germline, CDR1 is MNHNS and CDR2 SASEGT. The CDR3 reads CASSRGGPYEQYF. As DNA, the CDR3 is TGTGCCAGCAGCAGGGGGGGCCCCTACGAGCAGTACTTC.

This clone was counted a single time. The chain is built from TRBV2 and TRBJ2-1, with TRBD2 matching 13 bases. Germline CDR1 SNHLY, CDR2 FYNNEI. The CDR3 is made up of 15 amino acids. The junction had 5 bases not matched to a gene; V was cut back by 5 bases and J by 7 bases. CDR3 in amino acids: CASSKLAGGPNEQFF. The CDR3 DNA sequence: TGTGCCAGCAGTAAACTAGCGGGAGGGCCTAATGAGCAGTTCTTC.

This clone has only one observation. This chain joins TRBV10-3 and TRBJ2-7; tentatively, D is TRBD1 (6 bases). Trimming took 7 bases from V and 3 from J, leaving 16 bases between them. The CDR3 consists of 14 residues. In germline, CDR1 is ENHRY, CDR2 SYGVKD. The CDR3 loop is CAIKPTGRDYEQYF. The CDR3 nucleotides read TGTGCCATCAAGCCGACAGGCCGGGACTACGAGCAGTACTTC.

This sequence joins TRBV6-6 and TRBJ1-2; perhaps TRBD1 as D (5 bases). This CDR3 comprises 14 residues. V lost 5 bases and J lost 4, with 14 bases in between. Germline assignment: CDR1 MNHNY and CDR2 SVGAGI (reference sequence). The CDR3 loop reads CASSATRDSYGYTF. CDR3 sequence (DNA): TGTGCCAGCAGTGCCACCCGAGACAGCTATGGCTACACCTTC.

This clone came up once. In DNA, the CDR3 is TGTGCCAGCAGCCCACGACCAGGGTCGCGGGGAGAGACCCAGTACTTC. Its protein product is CASSPRPGSRGETQYF. The chain combines TRBV7-3 with TRBJ2-5; possibly TRBD2 for D (6 bases). V lost 5 bases, J lost 4 bases, and 20 bases lay in between. Germline assignment: CDR1 SGHTA and CDR2 FQGTGA. The CDR3 spans 16 residues.

CDR3 amino acids: CASSQDWGRSNQPQHF. As DNA, the CDR3 is TGTGCCAGCAGCCAAGATTGGGGCAGGAGCAATCAGCCCCAGCATTTT. The gene calls are TRBV4-2 and TRBJ1-5, with a weak D call TRBD1 (5 bases). The V end lost 0 bases, the J end lost 1 base, and 10 bases lay between the germline ends. This CDR3 contains 16 residues. Germline V gene data show CDR1 as LGHNA and CDR2 as YNFKEQ.

The rearrangement links TRBV18 to TRBJ2-7; a weak D match, TRBD2 (5 bases). CDR3 size: 13 residues. Trimming pared 5 bases from V and 3 bases from J, leaving 11 bases between. The germline V gene encodes CDR1 KGHSH and CDR2 LQKENI. Written as DNA, the CDR3 is TGTGCCAGCTCAACCCTGGGAGTCTACGAGCAGTACTTC. Translating gives CASSTLGVYEQYF.

This clone is a singleton in its sample. The V call is TRBV18, the J call TRBJ2-3; no firm D call. Germline V gives CDR1 KGHSH, CDR2 LQKENI. CDR3 size: 16 residues. Trimming removed 1 base from V and 2 bases from J, with 13 bases in between. The CDR3 sequence is CASSPLRSSNTDTQYF. In DNA, the CDR3 is TGTGCCAGCTCACCACTAAGGTCCAGCAACACAGATACGCAGTATTTT.

V and J are TRBV25-1 and TRBJ2-3, with a possible D match to TRBD2 (6 bases). Per germline, CDR1 MGHDK and CDR2 SYGVNS. This CDR3 comprises 15 residues. Trimming pared 2 bases from V and 6 bases from J, leaving 15 bases between. CDR3 bases: TGTGCCAGCAGTGAACCCGCGGGATCGGGGGATACGCAGTATTTT. It encodes CASSEPAGSGDTQYF.

The chain couples TRBV2 to TRBJ2-3; D is possibly TRBD1 (5 bases). This CDR3 is 15 amino acids long. The germline gives CDR1 SNHLY, CDR2 FYNNEI. V lost 4 bases and J lost 2, with 13 bases in between. CDR3 region: CASSAAGLNTDTQYF. CDR3 sequence (DNA): TGTGCCAGCAGTGCGGCAGGGCTTAACACAGATACGCAGTATTTT.

The gene calls are TRBV27 and TRBJ2-1; 10 bases line up with TRBD1. The V gene end was trimmed by 6 bases and the J gene end by 2 bases; junction bases not matched to a gene: 4. Per germline, CDR1 MNHEY and CDR2 SMNVEV (reference sequence). The CDR3 sequence is 15 residues long. Here the CDR3 reads CASRKTGGAYNEQFF. The DNA for the CDR3 is TGTGCCAGCAGAAAGACAGGGGGCGCCTACAATGAGCAGTTCTTC.

The chain uses TRBV5-1 and TRBJ2-3; D possibly corresponds to TRBD1 (5 bases). CDR1 is SGHRS, CDR2 YFSETQ, per germline. This CDR3 spans 12 amino acids. With 4 bases removed from V and 13 bases from J, the gap between germline ends came to 16 bases. Written as DNA, the CDR3 is TGCGCCAGCAGCCGTGACAGCCAGGTTAAGTATTTT. This sequence encodes CASSRDSQVKYF.

The J gene is TRBJ1-2, the V gene TRBV2; tentative D call: TRBD1 (6 bases). From germline, CDR1 is SNHLY and CDR2 FYNNEI. Deletions cut 3 bases from V and 1 base from J, with 15 bases between. The CDR3 loop spans 16 amino acids. CDR3 nucleotide sequence: TGTGCCAGCAGTGACGCAGGGGCCGCTGATAACTATGGCTACACCTTC. Encoded protein: CASSDAGAADNYGYTF. Based on the CDR3 plus reference TRBV2 and TRBJ1-2, the full variable domain is EPEVTQTPSHQVTQMGQEVILRCVPISNHLYFYWYRQILGQKVEFLVSFYNNEISEKSEIFDDQFSVERPDGSNFTLKIRSTKLEDSAMYFCASSDAGAADNYGYTFGSGTRLTVV.

This sequence joins TRBV10-3 and TRBJ2-2; 8 positions agree with TRBD1. CDR1 and CDR2 (germline): ENHRY, SYGVKD. The J segment lost 4 bases and the V segment lost 4 bases, leaving 2 bases of the junction unmatched. The CDR3 spans 14 residues. CDR3 region: CAISGQGTTGELFF. As DNA, the CDR3 is TGTGCCATCAGTGGACAGGGGACCACCGGGGAGCTGTTTTTT.

The chain joins TRBV5-8 to TRBJ2-7; D is unresolved. The germline V gene encodes CDR1 SGHTS and CDR2 YDEGEE. The CDR3 sequence is 15 residues long. Trimming stripped 3 bases from V and 3 bases from J, with 16 bases between. CDR3 amino acids: CASSSTGYRLYEQYF. Written as DNA, the CDR3 is TGTGCCAGCAGCTCCACGGGTTACCGCCTCTACGAGCAGTACTTC.

This clone was seen a handful of times. The gene calls are TRBV5-4 and TRBJ2-7, with unresolved D. This CDR3 has 13 residues. The germline gives CDR1 SGHNT, CDR2 YYREEE (reference sequence). V gave up 2 bases and J gave up 8 bases, with 14 bases separating them. The CDR3 protein is CASSLGLAAQQYF. The CDR3 DNA reads TGTGCCAGCAGCTTAGGGTTAGCCGCACAGCAGTACTTC.